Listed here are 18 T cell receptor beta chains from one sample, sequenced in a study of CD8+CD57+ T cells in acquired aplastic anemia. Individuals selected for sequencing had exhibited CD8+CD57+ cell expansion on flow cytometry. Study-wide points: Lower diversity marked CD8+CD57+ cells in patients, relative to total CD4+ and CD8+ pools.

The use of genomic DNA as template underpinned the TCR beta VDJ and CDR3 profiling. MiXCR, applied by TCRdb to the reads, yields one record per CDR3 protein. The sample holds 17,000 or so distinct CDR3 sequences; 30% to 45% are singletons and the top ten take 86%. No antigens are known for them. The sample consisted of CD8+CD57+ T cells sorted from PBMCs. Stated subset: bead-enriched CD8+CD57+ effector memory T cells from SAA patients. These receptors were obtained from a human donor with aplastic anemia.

The CDR3 protein is CASRPLNENTEAFF. The CDR3 DNA reads as TGTGCCAGCAGGCCGCTGAATGAGAACACTGAAGCTTTCTTT. The chain combines TRBV5-4 with TRBJ1-1; the D is unclear. Germline loops: CDR1 SGHNT, CDR2 YYREEE (reference sequence). The CDR3 has 14 amino acids. V lost 5 bases to trimming and J lost 1 base, with 12 bases between them.

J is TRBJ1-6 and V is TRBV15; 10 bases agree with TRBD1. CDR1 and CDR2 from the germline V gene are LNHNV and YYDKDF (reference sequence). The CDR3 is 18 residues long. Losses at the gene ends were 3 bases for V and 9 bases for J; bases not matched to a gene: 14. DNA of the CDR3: TGTGCCACCAGCAGCTCCAGCATCAGACAGGGGGCGGCTTCACCCCTCCACTTT. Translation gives CATSSSSIRQGAASPLHF. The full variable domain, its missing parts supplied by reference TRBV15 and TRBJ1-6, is DAMVIQNPRYQVTQFGKPVTLSCSQTLNHNVMYWYQQKSSQAPKLLFHYYDKDFNNEADTPDNFQSRRPNTSFCFLDIRSPGLGDTAMYLCATSSSSIRQGAASPLHFGNGTRLTVT.

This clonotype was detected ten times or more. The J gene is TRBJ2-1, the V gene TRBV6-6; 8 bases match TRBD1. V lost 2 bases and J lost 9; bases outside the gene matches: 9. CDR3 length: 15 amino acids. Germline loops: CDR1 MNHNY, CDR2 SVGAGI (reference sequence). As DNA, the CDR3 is TGTGCCAGCAGTTACACTGACAGGGGCGAGCCTGAGCAGTTCTTC. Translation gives CASSYTDRGEPEQFF.

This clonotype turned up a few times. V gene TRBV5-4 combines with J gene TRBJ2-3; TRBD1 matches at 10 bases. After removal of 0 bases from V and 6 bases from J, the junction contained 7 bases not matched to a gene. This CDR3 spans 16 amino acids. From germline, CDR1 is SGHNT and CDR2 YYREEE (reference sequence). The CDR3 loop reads CASSLGGTGVPDTQYF. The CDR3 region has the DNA TGTGCCAGCAGCTTGGGGGGGACAGGGGTTCCCGATACGCAGTATTTT.

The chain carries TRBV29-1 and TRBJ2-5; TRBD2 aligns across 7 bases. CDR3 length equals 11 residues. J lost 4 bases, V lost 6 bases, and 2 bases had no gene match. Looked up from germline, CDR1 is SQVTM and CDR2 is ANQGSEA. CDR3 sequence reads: CSVRERETQYF. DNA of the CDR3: TGCAGCGTGCGGGAGAGAGAGACCCAGTACTTC.

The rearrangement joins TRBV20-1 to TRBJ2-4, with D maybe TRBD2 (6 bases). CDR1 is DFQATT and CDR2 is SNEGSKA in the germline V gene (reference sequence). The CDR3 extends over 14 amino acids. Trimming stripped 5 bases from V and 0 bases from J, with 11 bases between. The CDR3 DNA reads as TGCAGTGCTCGGGGGACTCTAGCCAAAAACATTCAGTACTTC. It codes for CSARGTLAKNIQYF.

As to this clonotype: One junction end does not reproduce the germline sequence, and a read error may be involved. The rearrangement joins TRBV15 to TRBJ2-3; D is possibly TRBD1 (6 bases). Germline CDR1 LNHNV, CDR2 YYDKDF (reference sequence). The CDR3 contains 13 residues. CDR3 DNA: TGTGCCACCAGCGTTGGGGGCATAGATACGCGGTACTTT. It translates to CATSVGGIDTRYF. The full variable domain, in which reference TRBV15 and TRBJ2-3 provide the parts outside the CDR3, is DAMVIQNPRYQVTQFGKPVTLSCSQTLNHNVMYWYQQKSSQAPKLLFHYYDKDFNNEADTPDNFQSRRPNTSFCFLDIRSPGLGDTAMYLCATSVGGIDTRYFGPGTRLTVL.

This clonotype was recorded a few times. The CDR3 spells CASSLGITDTQYF. The CDR3 DNA reads TGTGCCAGCAGCCTAGGGATCACAGATACGCAGTATTTT. The chain joins TRBV7-9 to TRBJ2-3; no clear D gene. The CDR3 runs to 13 residues. Trimming stripped 5 bases from V and 2 bases from J, with 8 bases between. The germline gives CDR1 SEHNR, CDR2 FQNEAQ (reference sequence).

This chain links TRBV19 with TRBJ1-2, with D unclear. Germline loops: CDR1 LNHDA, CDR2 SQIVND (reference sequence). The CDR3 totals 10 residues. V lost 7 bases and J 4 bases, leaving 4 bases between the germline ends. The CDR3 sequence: CASTLYGYTF. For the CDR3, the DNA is TGTGCCAGTACCCTCTATGGCTACACCTTC. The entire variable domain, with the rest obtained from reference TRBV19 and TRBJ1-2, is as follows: DGGITQSPKYLFRKEGQNVTLSCEQNLNHDAMYWYRQDPGQGLRLIYYSQIVNDFQKGDIAEGYSVSREKKESFPLTVTSAQKNPTAFYLCASTLYGYTFGSGTRLTVV.

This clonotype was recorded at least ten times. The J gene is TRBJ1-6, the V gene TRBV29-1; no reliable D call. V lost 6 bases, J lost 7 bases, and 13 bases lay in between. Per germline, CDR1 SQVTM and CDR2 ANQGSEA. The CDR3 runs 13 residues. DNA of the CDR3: TGCAGCGTGGGAGGGTCTAACAATTCACCCCTCCACTTT. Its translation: CSVGGSNNSPLHF.

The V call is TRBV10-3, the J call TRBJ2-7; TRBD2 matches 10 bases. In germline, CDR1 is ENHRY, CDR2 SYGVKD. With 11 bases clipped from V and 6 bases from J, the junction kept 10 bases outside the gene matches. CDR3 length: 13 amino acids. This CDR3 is CARRTSGTSEQYV. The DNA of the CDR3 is TGTGCCCGCCGGACTAGCGGTACCTCCGAGCAGTACGTC.

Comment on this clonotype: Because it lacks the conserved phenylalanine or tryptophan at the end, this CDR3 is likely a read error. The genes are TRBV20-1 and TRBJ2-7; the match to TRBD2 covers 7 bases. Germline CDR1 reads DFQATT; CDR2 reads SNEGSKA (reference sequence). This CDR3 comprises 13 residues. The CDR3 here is CSARLAVPYEQYL. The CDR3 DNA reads TGCAGTGCTAGACTAGCGGTCCCCTACGAACAGTACCTC.

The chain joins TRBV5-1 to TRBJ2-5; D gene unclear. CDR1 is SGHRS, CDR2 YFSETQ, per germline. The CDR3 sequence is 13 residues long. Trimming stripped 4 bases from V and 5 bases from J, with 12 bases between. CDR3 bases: TGCGCCAGCAGCCCAAGGGTGGGCGAGACCCAGTACTTC. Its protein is CASSPRVGETQYF.

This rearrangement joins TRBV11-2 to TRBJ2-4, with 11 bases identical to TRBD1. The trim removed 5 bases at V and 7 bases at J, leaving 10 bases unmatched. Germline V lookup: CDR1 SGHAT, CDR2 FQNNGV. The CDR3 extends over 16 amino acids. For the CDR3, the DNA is TGTGCCAGCAGCAACCGGGACAGGGGGAAGGGGAACATTCAGTACTTC. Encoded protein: CASSNRDRGKGNIQYF.

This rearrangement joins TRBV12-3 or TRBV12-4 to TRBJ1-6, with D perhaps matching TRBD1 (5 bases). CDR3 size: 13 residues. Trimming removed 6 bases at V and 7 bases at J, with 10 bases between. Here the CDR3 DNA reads TGTGCCAGCAGAACCGGGGCCAATTCACCCCTCCACTTT. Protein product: CASRTGANSPLHF.

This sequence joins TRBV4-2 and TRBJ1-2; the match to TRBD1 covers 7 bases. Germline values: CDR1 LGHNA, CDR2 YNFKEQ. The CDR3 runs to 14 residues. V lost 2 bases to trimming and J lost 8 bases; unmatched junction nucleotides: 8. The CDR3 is CASSQTTGLGGYTF. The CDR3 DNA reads TGTGCCAGCAGCCAAACGACAGGGTTAGGAGGCTACACCTTC.

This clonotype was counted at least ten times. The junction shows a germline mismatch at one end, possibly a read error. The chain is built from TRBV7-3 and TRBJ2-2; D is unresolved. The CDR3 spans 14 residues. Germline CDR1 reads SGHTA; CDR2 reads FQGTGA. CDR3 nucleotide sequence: TGTGCCAGCGGCTTCGCGGAGAACACCGGGGAGCTGTTTTTT. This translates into CASGFAENTGELFF. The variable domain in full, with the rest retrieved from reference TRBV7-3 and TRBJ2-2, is GAGVSQTPSNKVTEKGKYVELRCDPISGHTALYWYRQSLGQGPEFLIYFQGTGAADDSGLPNDRFFAVRPEGSVSTLKIQRTERGDSAVYLCASGFAENTGELFFGEGSRLTVL.

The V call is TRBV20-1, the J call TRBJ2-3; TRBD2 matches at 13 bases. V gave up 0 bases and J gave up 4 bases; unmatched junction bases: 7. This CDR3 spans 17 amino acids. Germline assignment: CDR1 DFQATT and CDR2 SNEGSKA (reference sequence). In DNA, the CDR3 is TGCAGTGCTAGAGAGTTGACTAGCGGGAGGAGGGCAGATACGCAGTATTTT. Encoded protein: CSARELTSGRRADTQYF.